Shown below are 6 T cell receptor beta chains from a single sample sequenced in a study of blood T cell repertoires in COVID-19. The table came from immunoSEQ multiplex PCR; TCRdb's copy has only in-frame clones and leaves some out. The sample carries 280,000 or so clones, 85% recorded once. Sequenced sample: PBMCs or T cells enriched from blood (not recorded which). These receptors were taken from a woman aged 45-60 years who had recovered from COVID-19.

The chain combines TRBV9 with TRBJ1-2; the match to TRBD1 covers 9 bases. The CDR3 extends over 17 amino acids. In germline, CDR1 is SGDLS, CDR2 YYNGEE. J lost 0 bases, V lost 0 bases, and 6 bases had no gene match. The CDR3 spells CASSVGLTGGANYGYTF. The CDR3, as DNA: TGTGCCAGCAGCGTAGGGTTGACAGGGGGTGCTAACTATGGCTACACCTTC.

The chain recombines TRBV19 with TRBJ1-5; tentative D call: TRBD1 (6 bases). Trimming left V 8 bases short and J 2 bases short, with 10 bases between. Germline-derived CDR1 and CDR2 are LNHDA and SQIVND (reference sequence). CDR3 length equals 13 residues. The CDR3 nucleotides read TGTGCCAGTGGAGGACAGCGCAATCAGCCCCAGCATTTT. It specifies CASGGQRNQPQHF.

The gene calls are TRBV9 and TRBJ2-3; 13 bases agree with TRBD2. Germline assignment: CDR1 SGDLS and CDR2 YYNGEE. The V and J ends lost 2 bases and 4 bases, in that order; junction bases with no gene match: 4. This CDR3 comprises 16 residues. Written as DNA, the CDR3 is TGTGCCAGCAGCGTTGGACTAGCGGGAGAGGCAGATACGCAGTATTTT. Its protein product is CASSVGLAGEADTQYF.

The chain recombines TRBV28 with TRBJ1-5; D perhaps matches TRBD1 (6 bases). CDR1 is MDHEN, CDR2 SYDVKM, per germline. The CDR3 runs to 14 residues. V lost 6 bases and J 4 bases, leaving 13 bases between the germline ends. As DNA, the CDR3 is TGTGCCAGCAGATCCGGGACATTGAATCAGCCCCAGCATTTT. Amino acids: CASRSGTLNQPQHF.

The chain links TRBV28 to TRBJ1-3, with TRBD1 identical over 7 bases. CDR3 length equals 16 residues. Germline assignment: CDR1 MDHEN and CDR2 SYDVKM. The V and J ends lost 5 bases and 0 bases, in that order; junction bases with no gene match: 7. The CDR3: CASSQPGQYSGNTIYF. CDR3 DNA sequence: TGTGCCAGCAGTCAGCCGGGACAGTACTCTGGAAACACCATATATTTT. The entire variable domain, with the rest obtained from reference TRBV28 and TRBJ1-3, is as follows: DVKVTQSSRYLVKRTGEKVFLECVQDMDHENMFWYRQDPGLGLRLIYFSYDVKMKEKGDIPEGYSVSREKKERFSLILESASTNQTSMYLCASSQPGQYSGNTIYFGEGSWLTVV.

The CDR3 coding sequence is TGCGCCAGCAGCTTGAACAATAAGACAGGGAACACTGAAGCTTTCTTT. Encoded protein: CASSLNNKTGNTEAFF. The V and J genes are TRBV5-1 and TRBJ1-1, with a weak D call TRBD1 (6 bases). Germline CDR1 is SGHRS and CDR2 is YFSETQ. This CDR3 has 16 amino acids. V gave up 1 base and J gave up 1 base, with 14 bases separating them.